Following are 5 T cell receptor beta chains from one sample sequenced in a study of cytomegalovirus exposure and HLA in healthy donors. 60 Vbeta and 13 Jbeta primers were used in PCR. Sequenced by immunoSEQ multiplex PCR; TCRdb stores in-frame clones only, minus some. This table holds around 63,000 clones, roughly 76% found once. Sequenced sample: PBMCs. These receptors originate from a man aged 60-69 years in good health and CMV-seropositive.

This chain connects TRBV10-3 to TRBJ1-5; D is unresolved. CDR1 is ENHRY and CDR2 is SYGVKD in the germline V gene. This CDR3 has 13 residues. V dropped 4 bases and J dropped 1 base, with 5 bases sitting between them. CDR3 in DNA: TGTGCCATCAGTGTTTCGAGCAATCAGCCCCAGCATTTT. Its translation: CAISVSSNQPQHF.

Comment on this clone: One end of the junction is discordant with germline, which a read error may explain. V usage is TRBV11-3 and J usage is TRBJ2-6, with D possibly being TRBD1 (5 bases). The CDR3 contains 17 residues. In germline, CDR1 is SGHNT, CDR2 YENEEA. This CDR3 is CASSLVGQSSGANGLTF. The CDR3 region has the DNA TGTGCCAGCAGCTTAGTGGGGCAGAGCTCTGGGGCCAACGGCCTGACTTTC.

This clone was counted a single time. This chain joins TRBV27 and TRBJ1-5; 7 nucleotides line up with TRBD1. Germline CDR1 and CDR2: MNHEY and SMNVEV (reference sequence). This CDR3 is built from 16 residues. The ends lost 3 bases at V and 4 bases at J; junction bases unmatched: 9. DNA for the CDR3: TGTGCCAGCAGTTTTTCTGGGACAGTGCCAAATCAGCCCCAGCATTTT. As protein: CASSFSGTVPNQPQHF.

Notes on this clone: At the DNA level, this CDR3 is encoded by other sequences in the same sample as well. The rearrangement joins TRBV7-9 to TRBJ2-3; 9 nucleotides match TRBD1. CDR1 is SEHNR, CDR2 FQNEAQ, per germline (reference sequence). The CDR3 spans 13 residues. After removal of 5 bases from V and 4 bases from J, the junction contained 1 base not matched to a gene. The CDR3 DNA reads as TGTGCCAGCAGCGGACAGGGGTCAGATACGCAGTATTTT. It specifies CASSGQGSDTQYF. The entire variable domain, with the rest obtained from reference TRBV7-9 and TRBJ2-3, is as follows: DTGVSQNPRHKITKRGQNVTFRCDPISEHNRLYWYRQTLGQGPEFLTYFQNEAQLEKSRLLSDRFSAERPKGSFSTLEIQRTEQGDSAMYLCASSGQGSDTQYFGPGTRLTVL.

This clone was observed a few times. This chain links TRBV4-2 with TRBJ2-3; D gene unclear. Germline CDR1 and CDR2: LGHNA and YNFKEQ. The CDR3 sequence is 16 residues long. V lost 1 base and J lost 0, with 11 bases in between. The CDR3 DNA reads TGTGCCAGCAGCCAAGCTATGTTCCTTAGCACAGATACGCAGTATTTT. Amino acid sequence: CASSQAMFLSTDTQYF.